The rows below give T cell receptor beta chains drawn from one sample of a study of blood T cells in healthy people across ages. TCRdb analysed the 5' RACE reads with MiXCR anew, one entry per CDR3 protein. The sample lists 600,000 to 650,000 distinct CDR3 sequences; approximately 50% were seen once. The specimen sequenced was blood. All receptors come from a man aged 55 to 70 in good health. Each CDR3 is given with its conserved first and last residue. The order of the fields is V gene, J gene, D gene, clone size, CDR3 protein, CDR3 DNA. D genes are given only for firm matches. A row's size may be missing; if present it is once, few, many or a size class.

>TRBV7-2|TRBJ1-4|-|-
CASSSAGAGGEKLFF
TGTGCCAGCAGCTCTGCCGGAGCTGGGGGTGAAAAACTGTTTTTT
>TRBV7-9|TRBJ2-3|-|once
CASLQASTLTDTQYF
TGTGCCAGCCTGCAAGCTAGCACCCTCACAGATACGCAGTATTTT
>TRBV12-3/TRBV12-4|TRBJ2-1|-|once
CASSFGPEGDEQFF
TGTGCCAGCAGTTTCGGACCAGAGGGCGATGAGCAGTTCTTC
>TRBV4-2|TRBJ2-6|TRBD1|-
CASSQDPTGANGANVLTF
TGTGCCAGCAGCCAAGACCCGACAGGGGCAAATGGGGCCAACGTCCTGACTTTC
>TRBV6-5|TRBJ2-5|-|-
CASSYVKGWETQYF
TGTGCCAGCAGTTACGTTAAGGGGTGGGAGACCCAGTACTTC
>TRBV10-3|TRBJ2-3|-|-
CAISERSDTQYF
TGTGCCATCAGTGAACGTTCAGATACGCAGTATTTT
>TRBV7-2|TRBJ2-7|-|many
CASSSEQGYEQYF
TGTGCCAGCAGCTCGGAGCAGGGCTACGAGCAGTACTTC
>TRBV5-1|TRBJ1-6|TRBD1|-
CASSQGQGPSPLHF
TGCGCCAGCAGCCAAGGACAGGGACCCTCACCCCTCCACTTT
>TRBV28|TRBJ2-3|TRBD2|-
CASSPSLAGETDTQYF
TGTGCCAGCAGCCCATCACTAGCGGGAGAAACAGATACGCAGTATTTT
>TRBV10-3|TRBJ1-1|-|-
CAIRTDTNTEAFF
TGTGCCATCAGAACGGACACCAACACTGAAGCTTTCTTT
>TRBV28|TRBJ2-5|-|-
CASSSDRFGQYF
TGTGCCAGCAGTTCTGATCGTTTCGGGCAGTACTTC
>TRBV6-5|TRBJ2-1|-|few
CASSPRAYNEQFF
TGTGCCAGCAGCCCGAGGGCGTATAATGAGCAGTTCTTC
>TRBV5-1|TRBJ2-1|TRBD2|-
CASSLYGGGGNDEQFF
TGCGCCAGCAGCCTATACGGTGGCGGGGGTAATGATGAGCAGTTCTTC
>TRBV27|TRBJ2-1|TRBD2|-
CASSSRAGTNEQFF
TGTGCCAGCAGTTCCCGAGCGGGGACGAATGAGCAGTTCTTC
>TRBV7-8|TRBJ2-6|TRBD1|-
CASSLGQGRAGANVLTF
TGTGCCAGCAGCTTAGGACAGGGCCGAGCTGGGGCCAACGTCCTGACTTTC
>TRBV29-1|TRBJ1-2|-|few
CSVAGNYGYTF
TGCAGCGTTGCCGGGAACTATGGCTACACCTTC
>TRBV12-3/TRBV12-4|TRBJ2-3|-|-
CASSLAQGPTDTRYF
TGTGCCAGCAGTTTGGCCCAGGGGCCCACAGATACGCGGTATTTT
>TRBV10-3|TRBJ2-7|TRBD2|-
CATGTSGDSYEQYF
TGTGCCACCGGGACTAGCGGGGACTCCTACGAGCAGTACTTC
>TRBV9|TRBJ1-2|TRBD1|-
CASSAAGTGAVSYGYTF
TGTGCCAGCAGCGCCGCCGGGACAGGGGCAGTTAGCTATGGCTACACCTTC
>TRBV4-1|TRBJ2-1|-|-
CASSQYRDGSSYNEQFF
TGCGCCAGCAGCCAATACCGGGACGGGAGCTCCTACAATGAGCAGTTCTTC
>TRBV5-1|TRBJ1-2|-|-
CASSLEALGGYTF
TGCGCCAGCAGCTTGGAGGCATTAGGTGGCTACACCTTC
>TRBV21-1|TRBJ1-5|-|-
CASSLWEPGQPQHF
TGTGCCAGCAGCCTATGGGAGCCAGGTCAGCCCCAGCATTTT
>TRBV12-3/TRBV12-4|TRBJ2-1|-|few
CASSLVWTMPTNEQFF
TGTGCCAGCAGTTTAGTATGGACTATGCCCACTAATGAGCAGTTCTTC
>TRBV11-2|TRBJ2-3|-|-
CASSLGGGTYTDTQYF
TGTGCCAGCAGCTTAGGAGGGGGGACATACACAGATACGCAGTATTTT
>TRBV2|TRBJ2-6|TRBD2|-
CASSKRGGANVLTF
TGTGCCAGTAGTAAGCGGGGTGGGGCCAACGTCCTGACTTTC
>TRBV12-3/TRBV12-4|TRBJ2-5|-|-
CASSLGTRLETQYF
TGTGCCAGCAGTTTGGGGACGAGACTCGAGACCCAGTACTTC
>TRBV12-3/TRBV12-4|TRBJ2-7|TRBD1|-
CASSKVQGENNEQYF
TGTGCCAGCAGTAAAGTACAGGGGGAAAATAATGAGCAGTACTTC
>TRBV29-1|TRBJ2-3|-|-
CSVEVGNRASDTQYF
TGCAGCGTTGAAGTCGGGAACAGGGCTTCAGATACGCAGTATTTT
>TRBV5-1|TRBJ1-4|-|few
CASSMGGADEKLFF
TGCGCCAGCAGCATGGGGGGGGCGGATGAAAAACTGTTTTTT